The 26 T cell receptor beta chains in this list originate from one sample, sequenced in a study of sequential checkpoint blockade in melanoma. Treatment given: randomized to nivolumab then ipilimumab (arm A) or the reverse (arm B). The assay was immunoSEQ multiplex PCR, and TCRdb's table has in-frame clones only and misses some. The table has about 1,400 clones, just over 20% seen once; the top ten hold around 16%. Material: tumor tissue (inferred from file names), obtained from a patient given nivolumab and ipilimumab in sequence. Every receptor here comes from a human donor with melanoma.

This chain links TRBV18 with TRBJ1-2; 12 bases are a match to TRBD1. Trimming took 2 bases from V and 8 from J; bases not matched to a gene: 6. Germline-derived CDR1 and CDR2 are KGHSH and LQKENI. The CDR3 spans 15 residues. The chain's CDR3 is CASSPTGQGAVGYTF. In DNA, the CDR3 is TGTGCCAGCTCACCAACGGGACAGGGGGCGGTCGGCTACACCTTC. Looking up the rest from reference TRBV18 and TRBJ1-2 gives the full variable domain: NAGVMQNPRHLVRRRGQEARLRCSPMKGHSHVYWYRQLPEEGLKFMVYLQKENIIDESGMPKERFSAEFPKEGPSILRIQQVVRGDSAAYFCASSPTGQGAVGYTFGSGTRLTVV.

This clone has only one observation. V is TRBV19 and J is TRBJ2-2; the match to TRBD2 covers 15 bases. V trimming: 5 bases; J trimming: 5 bases; junction bases outside the gene matches: 12. The CDR3 spans 19 residues. Germline V gene sequence: CDR1 LNHDA, CDR2 SQIVND (reference sequence). The DNA of the CDR3 is TGTGCCAGTAGTTTTTGGACTAGCGGGAGGGCTTTGTGGACCGGGGAGCTGTTTTTT. Its translation: CASSFWTSGRALWTGELFF.

By frequency in the sample, this clone is medium-sized (0.01 to 0.1%). The chain joins TRBV11-3 to TRBJ1-2, with 8 nucleotides matching TRBD1. Trimming at V came to 5 bases and at J to 5 bases, leaving 16 bases not matched to a gene. This CDR3 is built from 17 residues. Germline loops: CDR1 SGHNT, CDR2 YENEEA. CDR3 coding DNA: TGTGCCAGCAGCATGCGATTGTCCGGGACAGGCGGGTATGGCTACACCTTC. It codes for CASSMRLSGTGGYGYTF.

This chain joins TRBV19 and TRBJ2-5, with 15 bases fitting TRBD2. CDR1 is LNHDA, CDR2 SQIVND, per germline (reference sequence). The CDR3 length is 15 residues. V lost 6 bases to trimming and J lost 5 bases; unmatched junction nucleotides: 4. In nucleotides, the CDR3 is TGTGCCAGTAGGGGACTAGCGGGAGGCGAGGAGACCCAGTACTTC. Amino acids: CASRGLAGGEETQYF.

The rearrangement joins TRBV30 to TRBJ2-1; D may correspond to TRBD1 or TRBD2 (6 bases each). V dropped 4 bases and J dropped 2 bases, with 18 bases sitting between them. The CDR3 consists of 16 residues. Germline-derived CDR1 and CDR2 are GTSNPN and SVGIG (reference sequence). The CDR3 sequence is CAWNRDSADTYNEQFF. CDR3 nucleotides: TGTGCCTGGAACAGGGACTCGGCGGACACCTACAATGAGCAGTTCTTC. Based on the CDR3 plus reference TRBV30 and TRBJ2-1, the full variable domain is SQTIHQWPATLVQPVGSPLSLECTVEGTSNPNLYWYRQAAGRGLQLLFYSVGIGQISSEVPQNLSASRPQDRQFILSSKKLLLSDSGFYLCAWNRDSADTYNEQFFGPGTRLTVL.

The chain has TRBV19 and TRBJ1-5; D not certain. CDR3 size: 13 residues. Trimming took off 3 bases at V and 9 bases at J, with 12 bases between the two ends. Germline-derived CDR1 and CDR2 are LNHDA and SQIVND (reference sequence). CDR3 sequence: CASSIGELGPQHF. Written as DNA, the CDR3 is TGTGCCAGTAGTATTGGGGAATTGGGGCCCCAGCATTTT. The complete variable domain, with remaining parts taken from reference TRBV19 and TRBJ1-5, reads DGGITQSPKYLFRKEGQNVTLSCEQNLNHDAMYWYRQDPGQGLRLIYYSQIVNDFQKGDIAEGYSVSREKKESFPLTVTSAQKNPTAFYLCASSIGELGPQHFGDGTRLSIL.

The chain has TRBV6-8 and TRBJ2-1, with 12 bases aligning to TRBD2. Germline assignment: CDR1 MNHGY and CDR2 SAAAGT. J lost 6 bases, V lost 7 bases, and 7 bases had no gene match. This CDR3 region has 15 residues. The CDR3: CASTLAGGPVNEQFF. As DNA, the CDR3 is TGTGCCAGCACCCTAGCGGGAGGGCCTGTCAATGAGCAGTTCTTC.

The chain carries TRBV5-1 and TRBJ2-3; D is uncertain. The V and J ends lost 5 bases and 5 bases respectively, with 18 bases between them. The CDR3 has 15 amino acids. Germline V gene lookup returns CDR1 SGHRS and CDR2 YFSETQ. CDR3 sequence reads: CASSMALRGGDTQYF. Here the CDR3 DNA reads TGCGCCAGCAGTATGGCCCTTAGAGGTGGAGATACGCAGTATTTT.

This clone was seen a handful of times. The rearrangement links TRBV6-8 to TRBJ1-4; D is possibly TRBD1 (5 bases). V shed 6 bases and J shed 8 bases, with 19 bases lying between them. The germline V gene encodes CDR1 MNHGY and CDR2 SAAAGT. CDR3 length: 15 residues. CDR3: CASSPGGGRYEKLFF. The CDR3 nucleotides are TGTGCCAGCAGCCCCGGGGGGGGACGGTACGAAAAACTGTTTTTT.

This chain links TRBV5-1 with TRBJ2-7; D is perhaps TRBD2 (6 bases). Germline CDR1 SGHRS, CDR2 YFSETQ. Trimming removed 4 bases at V and 3 bases at J, with 14 bases between. The CDR3 consists of 14 residues. The CDR3 DNA follows: TGCGCCAGCAGCCCTTCTAGCGACTACTACGAGCAGTACTTC. Translation: CASSPSSDYYEQYF.

In the case of this clone: Its ends do not fully match the called genes, so a read error is possible. This chain joins TRBV6-8 and TRBJ1-5, with TRBD1 matching over 7 bases. This CDR3 comprises 15 residues. Germline CDR1 MNHGY, CDR2 SAAAGT. Here the CDR3 DNA reads TGTGCCATCAGTTCCGGGACAGACCACAATCAGCCCCAGCATTTT. Translation gives CAISSGTDHNQPQHF.

This clone is labeled as medium-sized. The chain has TRBV11-3 and TRBJ2-2; a possible D gene is TRBD2 (5 bases). Germline CDR1 SGHNT, CDR2 YENEEA. Trimming took off 3 bases at V and 7 bases at J, with 18 bases between the two ends. This CDR3 comprises 16 residues. CDR3 in amino acids: CASSFVPPGLGGELFF. In DNA form, the CDR3 reads TGTGCCAGCAGCTTCGTACCACCGGGGTTAGGCGGGGAGCTGTTTTTT.

This clone is labeled medium-sized. The J gene is TRBJ2-2, the V gene TRBV11-3; 11 nucleotides line up with TRBD2. Trimming cost V 5 bases and J 4 bases; bases outside gene matches: 3. There are 15 residues in the CDR3. Germline loops: CDR1 SGHNT, CDR2 YENEEA. CDR3 region: CASSKTSGTTGELFF. The CDR3 region has the DNA TGTGCCAGCAGCAAGACTAGCGGGACCACCGGGGAGCTGTTTTTT.

The CDR3 DNA sequence: TGTGCCTGGACGGACAGGGACGAGCAGTACTTC. This encodes CAWTDRDEQYF. The rearrangement links TRBV30 to TRBJ2-7; TRBD1 matches 8 bases. Per germline, CDR1 GTSNPN and CDR2 SVGIG (reference sequence). CDR3 length equals 11 residues. V was pared by 4 bases and J by 5 bases, with 1 base of the junction left unmatched. The complete variable domain, with remaining parts taken from reference TRBV30 and TRBJ2-7, reads SQTIHQWPATLVQPVGSPLSLECTVEGTSNPNLYWYRQAAGRGLQLLFYSVGIGQISSEVPQNLSASRPQDRQFILSSKKLLLSDSGFYLCAWTDRDEQYFGPGTRLTVT.

This chain links TRBV14 with TRBJ1-1; D remains ambiguous. Deletions cut 4 bases from V and 0 bases from J, with 15 bases between. Germline CDR1 SGHDN, CDR2 FVKESK. The CDR3 sequence is 16 residues long. As DNA, the CDR3 is TGTGCCAGCAGCCCGATTGCGGGCACATTGAACACTGAAGCTTTCTTT. This gives the protein CASSPIAGTLNTEAFF.

By proportion, this clone is medium-sized. CDR3 nucleotides: TGTGCCAGCAGCTCAACGGGAGAGGGTTGGAACGAGCAGTACTTC. This codes for CASSSTGEGWNEQYF. The genes are TRBV11-3 and TRBJ2-7; D might be TRBD2 (6 bases). The CDR3 consists of 15 residues. Germline lookup yields CDR1 SGHNT and CDR2 YENEEA. Trimming took 4 bases from V and 5 from J, leaving 18 bases between them.

V usage is TRBV5-1 and J usage is TRBJ2-1; 12 nucleotides agree with TRBD1. CDR1 and CDR2 from the germline V gene are SGHRS and YFSETQ. This CDR3 spans 15 amino acids. Unmatched junction bases numbered 7, after V lost 4 bases and J lost 8 bases. The CDR3 DNA reads TGCGCCAGCAGCAAGGGGACAGGGGGCACGGATGAGCAGTTCTTC. Translated: CASSKGTGGTDEQFF.

Relative to its sample, this clone is medium-sized. This chain links TRBV6-8 with TRBJ2-7; D might be TRBD2 (5 bases). Trimming cost V 6 bases and J 0 bases, with 15 bases left between them. The germline gives CDR1 MNHGY, CDR2 SAAAGT. This CDR3 is built from 15 residues. The CDR3 region is CASRTSGGPSYEQYF. CDR3 sequence (DNA): TGTGCCAGCAGGACGTCTGGCGGGCCCTCCTACGAGCAGTACTTC.

The CDR3 DNA follows: TGTGCCAGCTCACCAAGCGCAGAGACCCAGTACTTC. Its translation is CASSPSAETQYF. The rearrangement uses TRBV18 and TRBJ2-5; D ambiguous. V lost 2 bases, J lost 4 bases, and 5 bases lay in between. Germline V lookup: CDR1 KGHSH, CDR2 LQKENI. This CDR3 has 12 residues.

This clone showed up just once. The chain links TRBV15 to TRBJ2-7, with TRBD2 matching over 12 bases. CDR1 and CDR2 from the germline V gene are LNHNV and YYDKDF (reference sequence). This CDR3 comprises 14 residues. V lost 1 base, J lost 13 bases, and 8 bases stayed unmatched. In DNA, the CDR3 is TGTGCCACCAGCAGAGGACTAGCGGGAGCACCCCTCTACTTC. Its translation: CATSRGLAGAPLYF.

The chain recombines TRBV15 with TRBJ1-2; 12 bases are shared with TRBD1. Trimming removed 1 base from V and 10 bases from J; junction bases left unmatched: 4. The CDR3 totals 14 residues. Germline V CDR1 and CDR2: LNHNV, YYDKDF (reference sequence). The CDR3 spells CATSRAGQGAAYTF. The CDR3 region has the DNA TGTGCCACCAGCAGAGCGGGACAGGGGGCGGCCTACACCTTC.

The V and J genes are TRBV12-5 and TRBJ1-3, with TRBD1 matching 7 bases. CDR3 length equals 16 residues. The germline V gene has CDR1 LGHNT and CDR2 FRNRAP. The CDR3 loop is CASRDSLLWAGNTIYF. The CDR3 bases are TGTGCCAGCCGGGACAGCCTGTTGTGGGCTGGAAACACCATATATTTT.

This clone is medium-sized. The chain combines TRBV6-8 with TRBJ2-7; no reliable D call. CDR1 and CDR2 (germline): MNHGY, SAAAGT. The CDR3 extends over 14 amino acids. V was cut by 7 bases and J by 2 bases, with 15 bases left in between. The CDR3 coding sequence is TGTGCCAGCATGTTTGTTTTTTCGACCTACGAGCAGTACTTC. Translation: CASMFVFSTYEQYF.

CDR3 DNA: TGTGCCACCAGCAGAGGTAGCGGGAGCGGGGAAGGTGAGCAGTTCTTC. Translating gives CATSRGSGSGEGEQFF. V usage is TRBV15 and J usage is TRBJ2-1; 9 positions match TRBD2. CDR3 length: 16 amino acids. Germline V gene data show CDR1 as LNHNV and CDR2 as YYDKDF (reference sequence). Trimming took 1 base from V and 9 from J; bases not matched to a gene: 10.

This clone occurred a few times. The chain employs TRBV6-8 and TRBJ2-7; either TRBD1 or TRBD2 may supply D (5 bases each). This CDR3 has 13 residues. V gave up 6 bases and J gave up 2 bases, with 11 bases separating them. Germline assignment: CDR1 MNHGY and CDR2 SAAAGT. CDR3 nucleotides: TGTGCCAGCAGACGGGACGGCGCCTACGAGCAGTACTTC. This codes for CASRRDGAYEQYF.

This chain joins TRBV9 and TRBJ2-7, with D perhaps matching TRBD1 (5 bases). Germline V CDR1 and CDR2: SGDLS, YYNGEE. Trimming pared 0 bases from V and 1 base from J, leaving 11 bases between. CDR3 length equals 15 residues. CDR3 coding DNA: TGTGCCAGCAGCGTAGGGCAGGGCACGTCCTACGAGCAGTACTTC. Protein product: CASSVGQGTSYEQYF. Looking up the rest from reference TRBV9 and TRBJ2-7 gives the full variable domain: DSGVTQTPKHLITATGQRVTLRCSPRSGDLSVYWYQQSLDQGLQFLIQYYNGEERAKGNILERFSAQQFPDLHSELNLSSLELGDSALYFCASSVGQGTSYEQYFGPGTRLTVT.